This T cell receptor beta chain is drawn from a study of T cells in Graves' hyperthyroidism and ophthalmopathy. RNA transcripts gave rise to amplified TCR beta CDR3 regions. An initial round of RT-PCR targeting the TCR CDR3 relied on the HTBI primer set. TCRdb analysed the multiplex PCR reads with MiXCR anew, one entry per CDR3 protein. The table records some 500,000 distinct CDR3 sequences, roughly a quarter of them present only once. V was trimmed by 4 bases and J by 8 bases, leaving 17 bases between them. This CDR3 comprises 13 residues. Germline loops: CDR1 SQVTM, CDR2 ANQGSEA. The rearrangement uses TRBV29-1 and TRBJ1-2; D not resolved. This receptor was identified in a woman aged 25 to 45 with Graves' ophthalmopathy. Sample: blood. Written as DNA, the CDR3 is TGCAGCGTTGTTGGCCAGACCGGAGGAGGCTACACCTTC. Its protein is CSVVGQTGGGYTF.